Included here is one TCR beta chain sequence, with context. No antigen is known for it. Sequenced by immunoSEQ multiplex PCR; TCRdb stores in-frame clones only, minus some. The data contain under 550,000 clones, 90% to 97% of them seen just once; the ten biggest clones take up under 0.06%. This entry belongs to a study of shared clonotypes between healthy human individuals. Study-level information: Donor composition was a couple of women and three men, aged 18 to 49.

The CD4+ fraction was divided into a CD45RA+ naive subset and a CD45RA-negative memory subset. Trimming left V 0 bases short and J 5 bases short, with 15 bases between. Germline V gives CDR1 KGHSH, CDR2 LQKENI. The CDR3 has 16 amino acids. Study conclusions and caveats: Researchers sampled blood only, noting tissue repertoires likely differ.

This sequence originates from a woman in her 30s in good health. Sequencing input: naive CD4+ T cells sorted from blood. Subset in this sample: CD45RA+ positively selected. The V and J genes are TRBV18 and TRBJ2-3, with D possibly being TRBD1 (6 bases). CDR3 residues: CASSPPAKTRGDTQYF. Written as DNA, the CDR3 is TGTGCCAGCTCACCACCTGCTAAAACCAGGGGAGATACGCAGTATTTT.